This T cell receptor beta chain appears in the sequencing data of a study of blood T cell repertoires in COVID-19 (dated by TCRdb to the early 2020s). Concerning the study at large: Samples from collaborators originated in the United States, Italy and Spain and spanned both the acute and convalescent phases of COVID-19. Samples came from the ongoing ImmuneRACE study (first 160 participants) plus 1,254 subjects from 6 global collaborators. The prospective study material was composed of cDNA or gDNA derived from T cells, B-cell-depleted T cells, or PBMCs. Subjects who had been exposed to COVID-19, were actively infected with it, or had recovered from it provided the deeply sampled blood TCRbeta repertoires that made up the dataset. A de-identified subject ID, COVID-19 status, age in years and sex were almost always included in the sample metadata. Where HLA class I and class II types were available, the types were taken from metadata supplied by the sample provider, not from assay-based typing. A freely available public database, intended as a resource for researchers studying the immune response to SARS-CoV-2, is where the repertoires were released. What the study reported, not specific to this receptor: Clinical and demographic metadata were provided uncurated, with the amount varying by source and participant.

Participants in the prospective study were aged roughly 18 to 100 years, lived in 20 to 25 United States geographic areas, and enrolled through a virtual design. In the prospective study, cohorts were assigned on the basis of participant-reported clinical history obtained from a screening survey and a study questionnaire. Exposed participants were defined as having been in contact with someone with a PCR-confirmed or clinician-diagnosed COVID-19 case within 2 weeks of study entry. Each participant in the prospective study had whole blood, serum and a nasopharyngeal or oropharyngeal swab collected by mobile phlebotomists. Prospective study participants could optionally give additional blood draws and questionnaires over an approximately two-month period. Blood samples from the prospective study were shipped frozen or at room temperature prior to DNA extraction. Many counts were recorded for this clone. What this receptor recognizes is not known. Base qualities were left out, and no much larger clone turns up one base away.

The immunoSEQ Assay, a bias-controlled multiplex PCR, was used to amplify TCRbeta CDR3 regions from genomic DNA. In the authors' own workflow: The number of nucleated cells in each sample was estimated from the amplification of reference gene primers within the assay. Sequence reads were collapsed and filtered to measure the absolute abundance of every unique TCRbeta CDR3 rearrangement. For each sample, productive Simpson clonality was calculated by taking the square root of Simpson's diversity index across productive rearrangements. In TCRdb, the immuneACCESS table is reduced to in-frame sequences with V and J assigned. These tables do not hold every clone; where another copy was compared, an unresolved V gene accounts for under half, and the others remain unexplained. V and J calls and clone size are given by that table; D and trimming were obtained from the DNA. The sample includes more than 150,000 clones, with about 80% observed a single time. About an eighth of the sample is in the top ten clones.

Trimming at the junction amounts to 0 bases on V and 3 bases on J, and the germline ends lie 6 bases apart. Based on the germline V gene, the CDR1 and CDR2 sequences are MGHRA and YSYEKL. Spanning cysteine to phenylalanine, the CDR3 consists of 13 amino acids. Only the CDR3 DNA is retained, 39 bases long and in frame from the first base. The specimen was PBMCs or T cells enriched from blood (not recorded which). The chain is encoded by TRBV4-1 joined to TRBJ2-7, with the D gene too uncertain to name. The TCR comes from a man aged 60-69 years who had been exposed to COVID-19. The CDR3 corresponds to CASSQEKHYEQYF. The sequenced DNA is TGCGCCAGCAGCCAAGAGAAGCACTACGAGCAGTACTTC.